This T cell receptor beta chain came from a study of blood T cells in healthy people across ages. General study points: TCR beta diversity per million T cells fell roughly linearly with age.

This clonotype was observed a handful of times. Its matching antigen is unknown. A second about 7 to 12 cycle PCR used barcoded and J-beta primers. TCRdb analysed the 5' RACE reads with MiXCR anew, one entry per CDR3 protein. The table includes over 700,000 distinct CDR3 sequences, less than 70% detected once. The CDR3 length is 14 residues. Germline V gives CDR1 MNHEY, CDR2 SMNVEV (reference sequence). Trimming shortened V by 6 bases and J by 14 bases, and 24 bases separated the two germline ends. Sequencing input: blood. The rearrangement uses TRBV27 and TRBJ2-3; D is unclear. The sequence derives from an elderly man in good health. This CDR3 is CASRSLEKHRYAYF. Written as DNA, the CDR3 is TGTGCCAGCAGATCTCTAGAGAAGCACAGATACGCGTATTTT.